The sequence of this TCR beta chain was determined in a study of PD-1 blockade in classical Hodgkin lymphoma. In the case of this clone: The antigen is not known.

Whole-study findings and limits: CD4+ but not CD8+ TCR diversity rose significantly by C4D1.

Noted time point: cycle 4 day 1 (C4D1), after six to seven weeks of nivolumab. Every patient relapsed after autologous stem cell transplantation, and brentuximab vedotin exposure varied. Patients reached a best response of complete response, partial response or progressive disease. CDR1 and CDR2 (germline): SGDLS, YYNGEE. Trimming cost V 4 bases and J 7 bases, with 17 bases left between them. The CDR3 is 14 amino acids. Profiled with immunoSEQ multiplex PCR; TCRdb holds only in-frame clones, not every one. The table has 57,000 or so clones, roughly 87% seen once. The source of this sequence is a human donor with classical Hodgkin lymphoma. V is TRBV9 and J is TRBJ2-5; perhaps D is TRBD1 or TRBD2 (5 bases each). The sequences come from peripheral blood mononuclear cells (PBMCs), collected before the fourth cycle of nivolumab. CDR3 nucleotides: TGTGCCAGCAGCCCTAGAGGGGACGGCGGGACCCAGTACTTC. This translates into CASSPRGDGGTQYF.